The source of this T cell receptor (beta chain) is a study of blood T cell repertoires in COVID-19. Across the whole study: T cells, B-cell-depleted T cells, or PBMCs provided the cDNA or gDNA that served as material.

V lost 3 bases, J lost 0 bases, and 11 bases lay in between. Per the germline V gene, CDR1 is KGHSH and CDR2 is LQKENI. This CDR3 contains 15 residues. Original data processing: Amplification from reference gene primers served as the basis for estimated nucleated cell counts. TCRdb keeps only in-frame clones here, not all; method: immunoSEQ multiplex PCR. The DNA gave D and trimming, while V, J and clone size come from that table. The table includes 200,000 to 250,000 clones, around 80% detected once. As regards this clone: Other DNA sequences in this specimen translate into the identical CDR3.

Two negative PCRs, clearance, or symptom resolution characterized the recovered Cohort 3 donors. Source material: PBMCs or T cells enriched from blood (not recorded which). This chain links TRBV18 with TRBJ1-1, with D maybe TRBD1 (6 bases). The clonotype was recovered from a man aged 40-49 years who had recovered from COVID-19. The DNA of the CDR3 is TGTGCCAGCTCACCTACGACAGGTTTGAACACTGAAGCTTTCTTT. Translating it yields CASSPTTGLNTEAFF.